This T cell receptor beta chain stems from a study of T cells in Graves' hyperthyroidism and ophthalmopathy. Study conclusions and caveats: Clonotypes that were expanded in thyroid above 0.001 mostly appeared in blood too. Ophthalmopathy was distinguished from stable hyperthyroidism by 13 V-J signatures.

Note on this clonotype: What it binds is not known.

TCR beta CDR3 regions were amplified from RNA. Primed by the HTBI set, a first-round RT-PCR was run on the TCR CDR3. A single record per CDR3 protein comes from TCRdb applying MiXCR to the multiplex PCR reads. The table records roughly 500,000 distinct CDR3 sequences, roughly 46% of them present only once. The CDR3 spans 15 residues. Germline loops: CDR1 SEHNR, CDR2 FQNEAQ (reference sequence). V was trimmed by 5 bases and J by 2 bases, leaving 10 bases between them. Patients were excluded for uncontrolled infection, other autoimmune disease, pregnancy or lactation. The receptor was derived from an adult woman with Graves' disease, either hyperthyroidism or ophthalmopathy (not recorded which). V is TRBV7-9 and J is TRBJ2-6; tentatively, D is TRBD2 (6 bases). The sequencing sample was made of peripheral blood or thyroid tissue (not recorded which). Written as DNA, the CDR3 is TGTGCCAGCAGCGTTAGGAGGGCTGGGGCCAACGTCCTGACTTTC. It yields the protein CASSVRRAGANVLTF. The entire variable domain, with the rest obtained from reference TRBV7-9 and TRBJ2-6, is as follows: DTGVSQNPRHKITKRGQNVTFRCDPISEHNRLYWYRQTLGQGPEFLTYFQNEAQLEKSRLLSDRFSAERPKGSFSTLEIQRTEQGDSAMYLCASSVRRAGANVLTFGAGSRLTVL.